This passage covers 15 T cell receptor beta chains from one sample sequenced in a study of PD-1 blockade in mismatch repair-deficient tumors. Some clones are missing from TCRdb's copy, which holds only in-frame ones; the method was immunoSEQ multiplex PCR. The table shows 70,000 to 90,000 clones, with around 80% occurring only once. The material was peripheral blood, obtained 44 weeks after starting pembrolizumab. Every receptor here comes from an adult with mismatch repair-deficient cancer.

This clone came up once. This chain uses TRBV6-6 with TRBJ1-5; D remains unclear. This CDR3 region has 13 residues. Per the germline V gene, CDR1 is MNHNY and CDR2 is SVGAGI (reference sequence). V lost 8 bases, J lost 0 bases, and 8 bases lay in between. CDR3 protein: CASGLSSNQPQHF. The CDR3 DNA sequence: TGTGCCAGCGGTCTGAGTAGCAATCAGCCCCAGCATTTT.

The CDR3 loop is CASSFGAEDYGYTF. CDR3 bases: TGTGCCAGCAGTTTTGGGGCGGAGGATTATGGCTACACCTTC. The chain employs TRBV28 and TRBJ1-2; possibly TRBD1 for D (5 bases). This CDR3 has 14 residues. CDR1 is MDHEN and CDR2 is SYDVKM in the germline V gene. V was cut by 3 bases and J by 5 bases, with 13 bases left in between.

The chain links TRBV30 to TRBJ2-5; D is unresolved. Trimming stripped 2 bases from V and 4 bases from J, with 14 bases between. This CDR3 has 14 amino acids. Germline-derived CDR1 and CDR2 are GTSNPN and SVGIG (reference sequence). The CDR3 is CAWSPGRGPETQYF. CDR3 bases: TGTGCCTGGAGTCCGGGCCGAGGCCCAGAGACCCAGTACTTC.

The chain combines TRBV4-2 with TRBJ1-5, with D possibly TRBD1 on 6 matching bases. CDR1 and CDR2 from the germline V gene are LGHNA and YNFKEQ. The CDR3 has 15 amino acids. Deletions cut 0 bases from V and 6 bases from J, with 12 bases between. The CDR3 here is CASSQDERGAQPQHF. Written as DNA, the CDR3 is TGTGCCAGCAGCCAAGATGAAAGGGGGGCTCAGCCCCAGCATTTT.

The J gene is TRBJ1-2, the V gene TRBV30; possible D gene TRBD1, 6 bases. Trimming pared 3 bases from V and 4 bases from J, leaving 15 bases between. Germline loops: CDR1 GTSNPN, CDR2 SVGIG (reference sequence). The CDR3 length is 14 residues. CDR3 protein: CAWRNPGQTYGYTF. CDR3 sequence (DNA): TGTGCCTGGAGGAATCCGGGACAAACCTATGGCTACACCTTC.

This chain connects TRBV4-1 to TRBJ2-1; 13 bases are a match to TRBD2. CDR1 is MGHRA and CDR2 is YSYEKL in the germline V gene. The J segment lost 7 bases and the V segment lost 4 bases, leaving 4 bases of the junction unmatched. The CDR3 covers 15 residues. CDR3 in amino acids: CASSRTSGSMNEQFF. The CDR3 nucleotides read TGCGCCAGCAGCCGGACTAGCGGGAGTATGAATGAGCAGTTCTTC.

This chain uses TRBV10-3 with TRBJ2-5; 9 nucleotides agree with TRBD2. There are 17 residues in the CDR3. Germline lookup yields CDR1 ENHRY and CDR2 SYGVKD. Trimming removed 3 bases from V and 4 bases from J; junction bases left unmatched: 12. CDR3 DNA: TGTGCCATCAGTGATTTGGTAGCGGGAGAGAGCGGAGAGACCCAGTACTTC. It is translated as CAISDLVAGESGETQYF.

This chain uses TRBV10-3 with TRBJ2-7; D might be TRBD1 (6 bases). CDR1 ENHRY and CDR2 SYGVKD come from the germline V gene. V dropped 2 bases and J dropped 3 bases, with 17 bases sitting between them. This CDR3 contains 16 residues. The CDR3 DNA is TGTGCCATCAGTGAGCGAGGGGACAATACCCACTACGAGCAGTACTTC. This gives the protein CAISERGDNTHYEQYF.

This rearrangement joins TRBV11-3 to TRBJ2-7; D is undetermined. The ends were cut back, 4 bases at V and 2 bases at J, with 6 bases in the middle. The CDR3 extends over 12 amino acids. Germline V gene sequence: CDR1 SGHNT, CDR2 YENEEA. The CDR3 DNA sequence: TGTGCCAGCAGCTCGGAAACCTACGAGCAGTACTTC. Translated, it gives CASSSETYEQYF.

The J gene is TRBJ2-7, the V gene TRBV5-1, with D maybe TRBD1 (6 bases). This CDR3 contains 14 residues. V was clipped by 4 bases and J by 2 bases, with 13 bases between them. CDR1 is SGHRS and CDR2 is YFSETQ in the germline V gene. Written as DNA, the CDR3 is TGCGCCAGCAGCGCCGGGACAATCCCCTACGAGCAGTACTTC. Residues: CASSAGTIPYEQYF.

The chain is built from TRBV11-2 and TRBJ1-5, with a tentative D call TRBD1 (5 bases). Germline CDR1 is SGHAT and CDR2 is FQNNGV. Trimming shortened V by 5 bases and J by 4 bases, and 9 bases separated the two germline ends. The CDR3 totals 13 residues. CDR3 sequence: CASSGDRNQPQHF. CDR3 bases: TGTGCCAGCAGCGGAGACAGAAATCAGCCCCAGCATTTT.

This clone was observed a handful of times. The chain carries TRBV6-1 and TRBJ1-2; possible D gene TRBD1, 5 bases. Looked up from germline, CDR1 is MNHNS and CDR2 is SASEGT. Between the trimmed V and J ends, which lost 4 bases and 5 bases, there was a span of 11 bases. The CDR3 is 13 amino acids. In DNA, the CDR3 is TGTGCCAGCAGTGTGGGACCGATATATGGCTACACCTTC. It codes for CASSVGPIYGYTF.

This CDR3 reads CAISESQGSEQYF. CDR3 bases: TGTGCCATCAGTGAGTCCCAGGGTAGTGAGCAGTACTTC. The chain has TRBV10-3 and TRBJ2-7, with D possibly matching TRBD1 (5 bases). This CDR3 spans 13 amino acids. V lost 0 bases and J 7 bases, leaving 10 bases between the germline ends. CDR1 and CDR2 (germline): ENHRY, SYGVKD.

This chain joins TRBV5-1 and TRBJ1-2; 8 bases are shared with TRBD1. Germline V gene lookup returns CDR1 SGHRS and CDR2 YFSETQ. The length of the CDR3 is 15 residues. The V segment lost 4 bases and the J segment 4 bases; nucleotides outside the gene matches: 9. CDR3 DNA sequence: TGCGCCAGCAGCCCCATCGTCCAGGGGGCCTATGGCTACACCTTC. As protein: CASSPIVQGAYGYTF.

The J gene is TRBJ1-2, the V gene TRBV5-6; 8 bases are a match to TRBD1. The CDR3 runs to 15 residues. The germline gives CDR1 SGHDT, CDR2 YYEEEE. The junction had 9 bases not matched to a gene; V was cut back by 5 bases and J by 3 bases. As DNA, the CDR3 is TGTGCCAGCAGTACCGACAGGGGCGCTGACTATGGCTACACCTTC. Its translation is CASSTDRGADYGYTF.